These 30 T cell receptor beta chains came from one sample sequenced in a study of blood T cell repertoires in COVID-19. The protocol was immunoSEQ multiplex PCR, while the TCRdb copy is restricted to in-frame clones and leaves out a portion. The profile shows under 100,000 clones, around 90% of them singletons. Source material: peripheral blood. All receptors derive from a male donor with acute or convalescent COVID-19.

This sequence joins TRBV2 and TRBJ1-4; tentatively, D is TRBD1 (6 bases). Trimming pared 0 bases from V and 7 bases from J, leaving 15 bases between. Germline V CDR1 and CDR2: SNHLY, FYNNEI. This CDR3 region has 16 residues. The CDR3 bases are TGTGCCAGCAGTGAAGCACTCAGGGGCTGGGGTGAAAAACTGTTTTTT. This codes for CASSEALRGWGEKLFF.

This clone was seen more than once but under ten times. The chain joins TRBV6-5 to TRBJ1-1, with D tentatively TRBD1 (6 bases). Trimming cost V 4 bases and J 1 base, with 16 bases left between them. The CDR3 contains 16 residues. Germline loops: CDR1 MNHEY, CDR2 SVGAGI. CDR3 nucleotide sequence: TGTGCCAGCAGTTCGATACCAGGACAGCCGAACACTGAAGCTTTCTTT. Its protein is CASSSIPGQPNTEAFF.

This clone occurred once. V gene TRBV2 combines with J gene TRBJ1-4; maybe TRBD1 (6 bases). Per germline, CDR1 SNHLY and CDR2 FYNNEI. The V end was cut by 4 bases, the J end by 3 bases, with 12 bases between. The CDR3 consists of 15 residues. DNA of the CDR3: TGTGCCAGCAGTGTCCAACAGGGATCTAATGAAAAACTGTTTTTT. Amino acids: CASSVQQGSNEKLFF.

V is TRBV7-8 and J is TRBJ1-4, with D perhaps TRBD1 (5 bases). V lost 2 bases and J lost 8, with 15 bases in between. CDR1 and CDR2 (germline): SGHVS, FQNEAQ. The CDR3 consists of 15 residues. The CDR3 DNA reads as TGTGCCAGCAGCTTAAATAGGGCCGGGGGGGAAAAACTGTTTTTT. Residues: CASSLNRAGGEKLFF. The full variable domain, in which reference TRBV7-8 and TRBJ1-4 provide the parts outside the CDR3, is GAGVSQSPRYKVAKRGQDVALRCDPISGHVSLFWYQQALGQGPEFLTYFQNEAQLDKSGLPSDRFFAERPEGSVSTLKIQRTQQEDSAVYLCASSLNRAGGEKLFFGSGTQLSVL.

The J gene is TRBJ1-2, the V gene TRBV20-1; the D gene is possibly TRBD1 (5 bases). The CDR3 sequence is 13 residues long. Germline values: CDR1 DFQATT, CDR2 SNEGSKA (reference sequence). V was cut by 3 bases and J by 4 bases, with 12 bases left in between. CDR3 protein: CSASQGYIYGYTF. Here the CDR3 DNA reads TGCAGTGCTAGTCAGGGTTATATCTATGGCTACACCTTC.

This chain connects TRBV29-1 to TRBJ1-1, with unresolved D. The germline V gene has CDR1 SQVTM and CDR2 ANQGSEA. Between the trimmed V and J ends, which lost 2 bases and 0 bases, there was a span of 4 bases. This CDR3 is 12 amino acids long. The CDR3 region has the DNA TGCAGCGTTGAACGGTTGAACACTGAAGCTTTCTTT. Protein: CSVERLNTEAFF.

This chain links TRBV19 with TRBJ1-2; weak D call: TRBD1 (6 bases). Germline V gives CDR1 LNHDA, CDR2 SQIVND (reference sequence). The V and J ends lost 3 bases and 2 bases respectively, with 19 bases between them. The CDR3 is 17 residues long. The CDR3 region is CASSIPRGGRKNYGYTF. DNA for the CDR3: TGTGCCAGTAGTATTCCTCGAGGGGGACGGAAGAACTATGGCTACACCTTC.

The rearrangement uses TRBV5-1 and TRBJ2-1; TRBD1 is a possible D gene (5 bases). The CDR3 runs 12 residues. V lost 1 base and J lost 10, with 9 bases in between. Germline CDR1 reads SGHRS; CDR2 reads YFSETQ. In nucleotides, the CDR3 is TGCGCCAGCAGCTTGCAGGGTGGCGAGCAGTTCTTC. Amino acids: CASSLQGGEQFF.

The genes are TRBV9 and TRBJ2-5, with a tentative D call TRBD1 (5 bases). The CDR3 has 13 amino acids. Germline values: CDR1 SGDLS, CDR2 YYNGEE. Deletions cut 0 bases from V and 4 bases from J, with 7 bases between. CDR3 protein: CASSVAQGETQYF. In DNA form, the CDR3 reads TGTGCCAGCAGCGTAGCCCAGGGAGAGACCCAGTACTTC.

This chain joins TRBV29-1 and TRBJ1-1; 8 bases agree with TRBD1. This CDR3 is built from 14 residues. Trimming took 4 bases from V and 1 from J; bases not matched to a gene: 5. Germline V gene sequence: CDR1 SQVTM, CDR2 ANQGSEA. For the CDR3, the DNA is TGCAGCGTTGTACGCACAGGGGGGAACACTGAAGCTTTCTTT. Its protein product is CSVVRTGGNTEAFF.

This chain uses TRBV19 with TRBJ2-1; D possibly corresponds to TRBD1 (6 bases). The ends were cut back, 3 bases at V and 2 bases at J, with 11 bases in the middle. This CDR3 has 15 residues. Germline V gene data show CDR1 as LNHDA and CDR2 as SQIVND (reference sequence). The CDR3 region is CASSIGTQPYNEQFF. In DNA, the CDR3 is TGTGCCAGTAGTATCGGGACACAACCCTACAATGAGCAGTTCTTC.

The chain combines TRBV11-2 with TRBJ1-6; weak D call: TRBD1 (6 bases). This CDR3 spans 15 amino acids. V lost 5 bases and J lost 9, with 17 bases in between. Germline CDR1 is SGHAT and CDR2 is FQNNGV. CDR3 loop: CASSPGFRGTSPLHF. The CDR3 nucleotides are TGTGCCAGCAGCCCAGGTTTCAGGGGAACTTCACCCCTCCACTTT.

Turning to this clone: At one end, the junction sequence differs from germline, possibly due to a read error. This chain joins TRBV7-7 and TRBJ2-1; 13 nucleotides line up with TRBD2. The CDR3 length is 16 residues. Germline loops: CDR1 SSHAT, CDR2 FNYEAQ (reference sequence). CDR3 amino acids: CASSLGLAGEVGEQFF. CDR3 sequence (DNA): TGTGCTAGCAGCTTAGGACTAGCGGGGGAGGTTGGGGAGCAGTTCTTC.

This clone is a singleton in its sample. Other DNA sequences within the sample encode an identical CDR3. The chain has TRBV5-1 and TRBJ1-1, with a possible D match to TRBD1 (6 bases). Trimming shortened V by 0 bases and J by 2 bases, and 11 bases separated the two germline ends. This CDR3 is built from 15 residues. Looked up from germline, CDR1 is SGHRS and CDR2 is YFSETQ. DNA of the CDR3: TGCGCCAGCAGCTTGGGAGGGGGAAGTAACACTGAAGCTTTCTTT. Translating gives CASSLGGGSNTEAFF.

This clone was found once. The chain employs TRBV11-2 and TRBJ1-2, with 7 bases aligning to TRBD1. With V trimmed by 4 bases and J by 2 bases, 1 base remained unmatched. The CDR3 runs 13 residues. Germline CDR1 is SGHAT and CDR2 is FQNNGV. The DNA for the CDR3 is TGTGCCAGCAGCTCGGGACAGAACTATGGCTACACCTTC. It codes for CASSSGQNYGYTF. The full variable domain, its missing parts supplied by reference TRBV11-2 and TRBJ1-2, is EAGVAQSPRYKIIEKRQSVAFWCNPISGHATLYWYQQILGQGPKLLIQFQNNGVVDDSQLPKDRFSAERLKGVDSTLKIQPAKLEDSAVYLCASSSGQNYGYTFGSGTRLTVV.

The chain employs TRBV7-2 and TRBJ1-1, with 7 positions matching TRBD1. This CDR3 has 14 residues. Trimming removed 6 bases from V and 3 bases from J; junction bases left unmatched: 7. Germline assignment: CDR1 SGHTA and CDR2 FQGNSA. The CDR3 DNA reads TGTGCCAGCAGTAGACAGGGCGCGGACACTGAAGCTTTCTTT. Protein: CASSRQGADTEAFF.

The genes are TRBV11-2 and TRBJ2-5; TRBD1 is a possible D gene (7 bases). This CDR3 comprises 17 residues. V lost 6 bases and J 6 bases, leaving 26 bases between the germline ends. CDR1 is SGHAT, CDR2 FQNNGV, per germline. CDR3 coding DNA: TGTGCCAGCAGAGGGATCACTCAGGGGGGTCGCGATAAGACCCAGTACTTC. The encoded protein is CASRGITQGGRDKTQYF.

V usage is TRBV24-1 and J usage is TRBJ1-1; TRBD1 matches 7 bases. Germline assignment: CDR1 KGHDR and CDR2 SFDVKD. Unmatched junction bases numbered 10, after V lost 10 bases and J lost 6 bases. CDR3 length: 13 residues. The CDR3 protein is CATKQGSRSEAFF. CDR3 in DNA: TGTGCCACTAAACAGGGGAGCCGGTCTGAAGCTTTCTTT.

The chain links TRBV10-3 to TRBJ2-7; D perhaps matches TRBD2 (7 bases). V shed 3 bases and J shed 5 bases, with 14 bases lying between them. This CDR3 spans 14 amino acids. The germline V gene encodes CDR1 ENHRY and CDR2 SYGVKD. The CDR3 loop reads CAISERGDMDEQYF. The CDR3 DNA follows: TGTGCCATCAGTGAACGGGGGGACATGGACGAGCAGTACTTC.

This clone occurred a few times. The rearrangement joins TRBV19 to TRBJ2-1, with D maybe TRBD2 (5 bases). V gave up 1 base and J gave up 1 base, with 11 bases separating them. This CDR3 is 16 amino acids long. Per the germline V gene, CDR1 is LNHDA and CDR2 is SQIVND (reference sequence). The CDR3 loop reads CASSIGSGLSYNEQFF. CDR3 nucleotides: TGTGCCAGTAGTATAGGATCGGGGTTATCCTACAATGAGCAGTTCTTC.

The chain combines TRBV2 with TRBJ1-6; 7 nucleotides align to TRBD1. There are 15 residues in the CDR3. Germline V gene data show CDR1 as SNHLY and CDR2 as FYNNEI. V was clipped by 4 bases and J by 7 bases; unmatched bases: 7. CDR3 coding DNA: TGTGCCAGCAGTGCCGAGGGGGCGGCCAATTCACCCCTCCACTTT. Its translation is CASSAEGAANSPLHF. Full variable domain (remainder filled in from reference TRBV2 and TRBJ1-6): EPEVTQTPSHQVTQMGQEVILRCVPISNHLYFYWYRQILGQKVEFLVSFYNNEISEKSEIFDDQFSVERPDGSNFTLKIRSTKLEDSAMYFCASSAEGAANSPLHFGNGTRLTVT.

This clone was seen once. The rearrangement links TRBV6-5 to TRBJ1-1, with D unclear. The CDR3 spans 13 residues. Trimming pared 7 bases from V and 1 base from J, leaving 10 bases between. Germline CDR1 and CDR2: MNHEY and SVGAGI. CDR3 amino acids: CASTNRGNTEAFF. The CDR3 DNA reads TGTGCCAGCACCAACCGAGGGAACACTGAAGCTTTCTTT.

The rearrangement joins TRBV10-3 to TRBJ1-1; weak D call: TRBD1 (5 bases). This CDR3 has 12 amino acids. Germline values: CDR1 ENHRY, CDR2 SYGVKD. V was shortened by 10 bases and J by 4 bases, with 13 bases between the two germline ends. The CDR3 DNA is TGTGCCACTTGGGGGGTGGGCACTGAAGCTTTCTTT. Residues: CATWGVGTEAFF.

This clone came up once. The chain joins TRBV6-5 to TRBJ1-1; 7 bases fit TRBD1. The CDR3 extends over 13 amino acids. Germline V gives CDR1 MNHEY, CDR2 SVGAGI. The V segment lost 5 bases and the J segment 12 bases; nucleotides outside the gene matches: 12. The CDR3 coding sequence is TGTGCCAGCAGTCAGGGACAGCGTCGGGAAACTTTCTTT. Translating it yields CASSQGQRRETFF.

V usage is TRBV27 and J usage is TRBJ1-6; the D is unclear. Germline values: CDR1 MNHEY, CDR2 SMNVEV (reference sequence). V was pared by 5 bases and J by 7 bases, with 12 bases between. The CDR3 sequence is 14 residues long. The CDR3 reads CASSPWADNSPLHF. The CDR3 coding sequence is TGTGCCAGCAGTCCCTGGGCTGACAATTCACCCCTCCACTTT.

The V gene is TRBV5-1, the J gene TRBJ2-1, with D possibly being TRBD2 (5 bases). In germline, CDR1 is SGHRS, CDR2 YFSETQ. This CDR3 is 16 amino acids long. The V end was cut by 1 base, the J end by 7 bases, with 18 bases between. CDR3 nucleotide sequence: TGCGCCAGCAGCTTGAGCGGTCCGGCTCTGGGGAATGAGCAGTTCTTC. This translates into CASSLSGPALGNEQFF.

The chain recombines TRBV5-4 with TRBJ1-1; 7 bases fit TRBD1. The V gene's germline CDR1 is SGHNT and CDR2 YYREEE (reference sequence). With V trimmed by 4 bases and J by 3 bases, 3 bases remained unmatched. The CDR3 contains 13 residues. In DNA form, the CDR3 reads TGTGCCAGCAGCAGACAGGGTTACACTGAAGCTTTCTTT. Its protein is CASSRQGYTEAFF.

The chain recombines TRBV29-1 with TRBJ2-7; possibly TRBD2 for D (5 bases). The V and J ends lost 7 bases and 6 bases respectively, with 16 bases between them. Germline V gives CDR1 SQVTM, CDR2 ANQGSEA. This CDR3 region has 12 residues. The CDR3 loop reads CSAVRETTEQYF. The CDR3 DNA is TGCAGCGCAGTCCGGGAAACCACCGAGCAGTACTTC.

The gene calls are TRBV18 and TRBJ2-7; D unclear. The CDR3 covers 15 residues. Germline loops: CDR1 KGHSH, CDR2 LQKENI. The germline V and J ends were trimmed by 3 bases and 3 bases, with 15 bases remaining between them. CDR3 DNA sequence: TGTGCCAGCTCACCGCCCCTGGGCTCCGGCTACGAGCAGTACTTC. Translated: CASSPPLGSGYEQYF. The full variable domain, in which reference TRBV18 and TRBJ2-7 provide the parts outside the CDR3, is NAGVMQNPRHLVRRRGQEARLRCSPMKGHSHVYWYRQLPEEGLKFMVYLQKENIIDESGMPKERFSAEFPKEGPSILRIQQVVRGDSAAYFCASSPPLGSGYEQYFGPGTRLTVT.

The chain uses TRBV18 and TRBJ1-6; 8 nucleotides line up with TRBD1. Trimming removed 3 bases from V and 5 bases from J; junction bases left unmatched: 3. The germline V gene encodes CDR1 KGHSH and CDR2 LQKENI. The CDR3 length is 15 residues. The CDR3 nucleotides are TGTGCCAGCTCACCTCGGACAGGGAATAATTCACCCCTCCACTTT. It encodes CASSPRTGNNSPLHF.